The T cell receptor beta chain described here comes from a study of blood T cell repertoires in COVID-19. Study overall: From T cells, B-cell-depleted T cells, or PBMCs came the material, which was cDNA or gDNA.

CDR3 length: 13 residues. V was clipped by 8 bases and J by 5 bases, with 15 bases between them. From germline, CDR1 is MNHEY and CDR2 SVGAGI. Seattle patients were enrolled while actively infected and followed longitudinally. Original processing methods: Reference gene primer amplification gave estimated nucleated cell counts. Here immunoSEQ multiplex PCR was the method, and the copy in TCRdb shows in-frame clones only, minus some. D and trimming come from the DNA, and the V and J calls and clone size come from that table. The repertoire consists of 200,000 to 300,000 clones, with approximately 92% occurring once and the leading ten covering roughly 2.7%.

Input material: peripheral blood. J is TRBJ1-2 and V is TRBV6-5, with D perhaps matching TRBD1 (5 bases). This clonotype was sampled from a person aged 18-35 years with COVID-19, enrolled during active disease. DNA of the CDR3: TGTGCCAGCTGCCCGGGGGGACCTTATGGCTACACCTTC. Its protein is CASCPGGPYGYTF.